This T cell receptor beta chain came from a study of shared clonotypes between healthy human individuals. Study-wide background: There were three CD4 naive, three CD4 memory, two CD8 naive and one CD8 memory plates per donor.

Measured with immunoSEQ multiplex PCR; TCRdb has only the in-frame clones, and not every one. Of roughly 1.5 million clones in the sample, 95% to 99% were seen once. The CD4+ fraction was divided into a CD45RA+ naive subset and a CD45RA-negative memory subset. Study-wide results and caveats: Naive CD4 clonotype sharing across several donors was about 5%.

Germline CDR1 reads LNHDA; CDR2 reads SQIVND (reference sequence). V lost 10 bases and J 4 bases, leaving 17 bases between the germline ends. This CDR3 is built from 13 residues. Comment on this clone: The antigen is unknown.

The genes are TRBV19 and TRBJ2-7, with D possibly TRBD2 on 7 matching bases. Sequencing was carried out using naive CD4+ T cells sorted from blood. As for subset: CD45RA+ positively selected. This TCR derives from a young man in good health. The CDR3 sequence is CATGGRTQYEQYF. For the CDR3, the DNA is TGTGCCACCGGGGGGCGAACCCAATACGAGCAGTACTTC.